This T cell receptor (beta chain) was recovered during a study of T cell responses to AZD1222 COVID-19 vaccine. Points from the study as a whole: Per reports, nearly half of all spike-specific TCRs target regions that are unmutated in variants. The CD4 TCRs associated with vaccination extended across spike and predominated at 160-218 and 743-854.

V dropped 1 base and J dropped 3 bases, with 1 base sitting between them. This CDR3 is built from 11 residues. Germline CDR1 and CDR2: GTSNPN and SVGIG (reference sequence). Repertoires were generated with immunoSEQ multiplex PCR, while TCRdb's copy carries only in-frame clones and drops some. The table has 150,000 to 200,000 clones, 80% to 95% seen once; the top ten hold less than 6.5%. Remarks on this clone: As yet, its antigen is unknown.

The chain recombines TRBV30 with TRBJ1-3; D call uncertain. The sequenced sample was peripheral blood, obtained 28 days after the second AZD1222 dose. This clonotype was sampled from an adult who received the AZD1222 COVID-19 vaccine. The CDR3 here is CAWSGGNTIYF. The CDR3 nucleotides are TGTGCCTGGAGTGGTGGAAACACCATATATTTT.